These 5 T cell receptor beta chains came from one sample sequenced in a study of graft-versus-host responses after intestinal transplantation. Some clones are missing from TCRdb's copy, which holds only in-frame ones; the method was immunoSEQ multiplex PCR. The data show more than 95,000 clones, just over 90% seen once. The antigens of these receptors remain unknown. The material sequenced was unstimulated CD4+ T cells sorted from spleen or lymph node cells, taken before intestinal transplant. These receptors were collected from a human donor who received an intestinal transplant.

This clone was recorded once. V usage is TRBV5-1 and J usage is TRBJ2-7; 11 bases are a match to TRBD1. The CDR3 contains 15 residues. V dropped 4 bases and J dropped 2; count of bases not matched to a gene: 5. Germline V gives CDR1 SGHRS, CDR2 YFSETQ. For the CDR3, the DNA is TGCGCCAGCAGCCCGGAGGGACAGGGGGCCTACGAGCAGTACTTC. This codes for CASSPEGQGAYEQYF.

This chain links TRBV7-9 with TRBJ1-6, with D perhaps matching TRBD1 (6 bases). Trimming removed 6 bases from V and 6 bases from J, with 12 bases in between. CDR3 length equals 14 residues. CDR1 and CDR2 (germline): SEHNR, FQNEAQ (reference sequence). The CDR3 nucleotides are TGTGCCAGCAGTTTCACAGGGACTAATTCACCCCTCCACTTT. Translating it yields CASSFTGTNSPLHF.

The chain recombines TRBV19 with TRBJ2-1; D perhaps matches TRBD2 (5 bases). Between the trimmed V and J ends, which lost 6 bases and 9 bases, there was a span of 15 bases. Germline CDR1 reads LNHDA; CDR2 reads SQIVND (reference sequence). The CDR3 is 13 residues long. CDR3 nucleotide sequence: TGTGCCAGTAGGGTAGCGATGGGTATTGAGCAGTTCTTC. It codes for CASRVAMGIEQFF.

V and J are TRBV6-5 and TRBJ1-5; D uncertain. Germline CDR1 reads MNHEY; CDR2 reads SVGAGI. Trimming took off 8 bases at V and 1 base at J, with 12 bases between the two ends. The CDR3 totals 14 residues. This chain's CDR3 is CASQREGSNQPQHF. As DNA, the CDR3 is TGTGCCAGCCAGCGGGAGGGAAGCAATCAGCCCCAGCATTTT.

The CDR3 sequence is CASKKGGTNEQFF. The CDR3 region has the DNA TGTGCCAGCAAAAAAGGCGGGACGAATGAGCAGTTCTTC. V is TRBV28 and J is TRBJ2-1, with a tentative D call TRBD2 (6 bases). This CDR3 region has 13 residues. V lost 7 bases, J lost 7 bases, and 14 bases lay in between. Germline assignment: CDR1 MDHEN and CDR2 SYDVKM. Combining the CDR3 with reference TRBV28 and TRBJ2-1 gives the whole variable domain DVKVTQSSRYLVKRTGEKVFLECVQDMDHENMFWYRQDPGLGLRLIYFSYDVKMKEKGDIPEGYSVSREKKERFSLILESASTNQTSMYLCASKKGGTNEQFFGPGTRLTVL.